This passage covers 4 T cell receptor beta chains from one sample sequenced in a study of identical twins. TCRdb independently ran MiXCR on the 5' RACE reads; one entry per CDR3 protein. The sample holds some 760,000 distinct CDR3 sequences, about 20% seen once. A further study also used this sample, focusing on T cells expressing NK-cell markers.

Sequenced input: PBMCs. Receptors originate from a woman between 18 and 29 years old in good health.

DNA of the CDR3: TGTGCCAGCAGTGCACAGGGGTCTAACGAGCAGTACTTC. Translating it yields CASSAQGSNEQYF. The chain combines TRBV12-3 or TRBV12-4 with TRBJ2-7; TRBD1 agrees at 7 bases. The CDR3 contains 13 residues. V trimming: 5 bases; J trimming: 5 bases; junction bases outside the gene matches: 6.

The chain is built from TRBV15 and TRBJ2-7, with 7 nucleotides matching TRBD2. The CDR3 extends over 17 amino acids. V shed 0 bases and J 0 bases; nucleotides not matched to a gene: 8. Germline V gene sequence: CDR1 LNHNV, CDR2 YYDKDF (reference sequence). CDR3 protein: CATSRDPGGGISYEQYF. The CDR3, as DNA: TGTGCCACCAGCAGAGATCCGGGCGGGGGTATCTCCTACGAGCAGTACTTC.

The chain joins TRBV6-6 to TRBJ2-1, with D possibly called TRBD1 or TRBD2 (6 bases each). CDR3 size: 11 residues. Between the trimmed V and J ends, which lost 11 bases and 8 bases, there was a span of 13 bases. The germline gives CDR1 MNHNY, CDR2 SVGAGI (reference sequence). CDR3 DNA sequence: TGTGCCGGACGGAGGGGGGATGAGCAGTTCTTC. Protein product: CAGRRGDEQFF.

In this sample, this clonotype turned up a few times. The CDR3 region is CASSYDVMLRSNQPQHF. DNA for the CDR3: TGTGCCAGCAGTTACGATGTTATGCTACGAAGCAATCAGCCCCAGCATTTT. The chain employs TRBV6-2 or TRBV6-3 and TRBJ1-5, with D unresolved. The CDR3 extends over 17 amino acids. CDR1 and CDR2 from the germline V gene are MNHEY and SVGEGT. V dropped 2 bases and J dropped 1 base, with 15 bases sitting between them.